A single sample gave rise to the 26 T cell receptor beta chains below, sequenced in a study of brain T cells in children with intractable seizures. Time point given: blood from clinic visit 5 months post-surgery; TSC patient then seizure free. Only in-frame clones appear in the TCRdb table, and some are missing; sequencing was by immunoSEQ multiplex PCR. The table lists hundreds of thousands of clones, 93% of them singletons. The sample consisted of peripheral blood, taken approximately 5 months after surgery. These TCRs come from a boy less than two years old with tuberous sclerosis and intractable seizures.

V gene TRBV5-1 combines with J gene TRBJ1-2; 7 bases are a match to TRBD1. Germline V CDR1 and CDR2: SGHRS, YFSETQ. The CDR3 has 14 amino acids. V shed 8 bases, J shed 3 bases, and the junction held 10 bases outside the gene matches. The CDR3 DNA follows: TGCGCCAGTAATATTGACAGGGTCGACTATGGCTACACCTTC. Encoded protein: CASNIDRVDYGYTF.

V is TRBV11-2 and J is TRBJ1-5; D unresolved. Germline V gene sequence: CDR1 SGHAT, CDR2 FQNNGV. Trimming left V 0 bases short and J 6 bases short, with 6 bases between. CDR3 length equals 13 residues. The CDR3: CASSLELGQPQHF. The CDR3 coding sequence is TGTGCCAGCAGCTTAGAGCTGGGTCAGCCCCAGCATTTT.

The table lists this clone with a few counts. The CDR3 DNA follows: TGTGCCACGTCCGGGGAGGGAATCGGGGAGCTGTTTTTT. Amino acid sequence: CATSGEGIGELFF. The chain is built from TRBV24-1 and TRBJ2-2, with TRBD2 matching 7 bases. The germline gives CDR1 KGHDR, CDR2 SFDVKD. This CDR3 is 13 amino acids long. V shed 10 bases and J 7 bases; nucleotides not matched to a gene: 8.

Only one count was recorded for this clone. The rearrangement uses TRBV5-4 and TRBJ2-1; D is uncertain. The CDR3 runs 11 residues. Between the trimmed V and J ends, which lost 1 base and 10 bases, there was a span of 6 bases. Germline CDR1 and CDR2: SGHNT and YYREEE (reference sequence). The CDR3 loop reads CASSLMSEQFF. In DNA, the CDR3 is TGTGCCAGCAGCTTGATGTCAGAGCAGTTCTTC. The entire variable domain, with the rest obtained from reference TRBV5-4 and TRBJ2-1, is as follows: ETGVTQSPTHLIKTRGQQVTLRCSSQSGHNTVSWYQQALGQGPQFIFQYYREEENGRGNFPPRFSGLQFPNYSSELNVNALELDDSALYLCASSLMSEQFFGPGTRLTVL.

The chain carries TRBV18 and TRBJ2-1; 9 bases are shared with TRBD1. Germline V lookup: CDR1 KGHSH, CDR2 LQKENI. The trim removed 6 bases at V and 0 bases at J, leaving 3 bases unmatched. The length of the CDR3 is 15 residues. CDR3 coding DNA: TGTGCCAGCTCGCGGACAGGGGTCTCCTACAATGAGCAGTTCTTC. Amino acids: CASSRTGVSYNEQFF.

The chain employs TRBV27 and TRBJ2-1, with D possibly called TRBD1 or TRBD2 (5 bases each). Germline V lookup: CDR1 MNHEY, CDR2 SMNVEV (reference sequence). With 3 bases removed from V and 4 bases from J, the gap between germline ends came to 13 bases. This CDR3 region has 15 residues. CDR3 loop: CASSLMGEGYNEQFF. DNA for the CDR3: TGTGCCAGCAGTTTGATGGGGGAAGGTTACAATGAGCAGTTCTTC.

The rearrangement links TRBV5-6 to TRBJ2-3; D might be TRBD1 or TRBD2, each matching 5 bases. Germline CDR1 is SGHDT and CDR2 is YYEEEE. The CDR3 runs 17 residues. V lost 1 base and J lost 2, with 17 bases in between. The CDR3 region is CASSLISSGPITDTQYF. The DNA of the CDR3 is TGTGCCAGCAGCTTGATCTCTTCGGGACCTATCACAGATACGCAGTATTTT.

The sample holds one count of this clone. The chain links TRBV10-3 to TRBJ2-5; TRBD1 is a possible D gene (5 bases). The CDR3 has 12 residues. Germline-derived CDR1 and CDR2 are ENHRY and SYGVKD. The V end was cut by 3 bases, the J end by 3 bases, with 5 bases between. Written as DNA, the CDR3 is TGTGCCATCAGTGACAGGGAAGAGACCCAGTACTTC. Protein sequence: CAISDREETQYF.

This sequence joins TRBV7-9 and TRBJ2-3, with D perhaps TRBD1 or TRBD2 (6 bases each). This CDR3 has 14 amino acids. Trimming cost V 0 bases and J 6 bases, with 10 bases left between them. Germline V gene sequence: CDR1 SEHNR, CDR2 FQNEAQ (reference sequence). The CDR3 bases are TGTGCCAGCAGCTTAGCGGGGGGCCGGGATACGCAGTATTTT. Encoded protein: CASSLAGGRDTQYF.

The gene calls are TRBV9 and TRBJ2-2; 13 bases are shared with TRBD2. Per germline, CDR1 SGDLS and CDR2 YYNGEE. The CDR3 extends over 17 amino acids. V lost 0 bases, J lost 7 bases, and 6 bases stayed unmatched. CDR3 coding DNA: TGTGCCAGCAGCGTAGCTACTAGCGGGAGGGCCGACGGGGAGCTGTTTTTT. As protein: CASSVATSGRADGELFF.

This clone has only one observation. V and J are TRBV3-1 (or the pseudogene TRBV3-2) and TRBJ1-2; no firm D call. V lost 0 bases and J lost 6, with 11 bases in between. Germline lookup yields CDR1 LGHDT and CDR2 YNNKEL (reference sequence). This CDR3 spans 14 amino acids. The CDR3 loop is CASSQDARYDGYTF. The DNA of the CDR3 is TGTGCCAGCAGCCAAGATGCCAGATATGATGGCTACACCTTC.

V gene TRBV11-2 combines with J gene TRBJ2-5; the D call may be TRBD1 or TRBD2 (6 bases each). CDR3 length: 15 residues. CDR1 and CDR2 (germline): SGHAT, FQNNGV. With 5 bases removed from V and 2 bases from J, the gap between germline ends came to 15 bases. CDR3 nucleotides: TGTGCCAGCAGCCCGGGTGGGGGGCCACAAGAGACCCAGTACTTC. As protein: CASSPGGGPQETQYF.

The chain employs TRBV6-5 and TRBJ2-1; no clear D gene. The germline V gene encodes CDR1 MNHEY and CDR2 SVGAGI. The length of the CDR3 is 13 residues. V lost 8 bases and J 0 bases, leaving 8 bases between the germline ends. The CDR3 region has the DNA TGTGCCAGCTGTAGAGCCTCCTACAATGAGCAGTTCTTC. It specifies CASCRASYNEQFF.

The chain has TRBV15 and TRBJ2-5, with 7 positions matching TRBD2. This CDR3 has 15 amino acids. Trimming cost V 5 bases and J 5 bases; bases outside gene matches: 11. CDR1 is LNHNV and CDR2 is YYDKDF in the germline V gene (reference sequence). The chain's CDR3 is CATSVLGGGFETQYF. CDR3 in DNA: TGTGCCACCAGCGTCCTTGGGGGGGGGTTCGAGACCCAGTACTTC.

This clone was seen once. The chain recombines TRBV5-1 with TRBJ2-5; 10 bases match TRBD1. Trimming took 7 bases from V and 5 from J; bases not matched to a gene: 5. The CDR3 consists of 13 residues. CDR1 is SGHRS and CDR2 is YFSETQ in the germline V gene. Here the CDR3 reads CASHRDRGETQYF. In nucleotides, the CDR3 is TGCGCCAGCCACCGGGACAGGGGCGAGACCCAGTACTTC.

This clone was detected once. The V call is TRBV27, the J call TRBJ1-2; D is perhaps TRBD1 (5 bases). Germline V lookup: CDR1 MNHEY, CDR2 SMNVEV (reference sequence). The CDR3 loop spans 13 amino acids. V gave up 6 bases and J gave up 1 base, with 9 bases separating them. In nucleotides, the CDR3 is TGTGCCAGCAGACCGACAGATAACTATGGCTACACCTTC. This sequence encodes CASRPTDNYGYTF.

Only one count was recorded for this clone. V gene TRBV11-3 combines with J gene TRBJ1-1; possibly TRBD1 for D (6 bases). Per the germline V gene, CDR1 is SGHNT and CDR2 is YENEEA. This CDR3 region has 14 residues. V lost 6 bases and J 1 base, leaving 12 bases between the germline ends. CDR3 residues: CASSSPGENTEAFF. The CDR3 DNA follows: TGTGCCAGCAGTAGTCCAGGGGAGAACACTGAAGCTTTCTTT.

The rearrangement joins TRBV5-1 to TRBJ1-2, with a possible D match to TRBD1 (6 bases). CDR1 SGHRS and CDR2 YFSETQ come from the germline V gene. The germline V and J ends were trimmed by 1 base and 1 base, with 14 bases remaining between them. CDR3 length equals 16 residues. DNA for the CDR3: TGCGCCAGCAGCTTGTTCCCAGGGGATGATAACTATGGCTACACCTTC. As protein: CASSLFPGDDNYGYTF.

The rearrangement joins TRBV7-3 to TRBJ2-3; D may be TRBD2 (5 bases). CDR3 size: 14 residues. Germline CDR1 reads SGHTA; CDR2 reads FQGTGA. Trimming removed 5 bases at V and 2 bases at J, with 11 bases between. The CDR3 sequence: CASSPGLVTDTQYF. The CDR3 DNA reads TGTGCCAGCAGCCCAGGACTTGTCACAGATACGCAGTATTTT.

This clone was observed a single time. J is TRBJ2-5 and V is TRBV30; 8 bases fit TRBD1. Germline CDR1 GTSNPN, CDR2 SVGIG (reference sequence). This CDR3 contains 14 residues. Germline trimming cut 0 bases from V and 4 bases from J; bases unmatched to any gene: 4. CDR3 residues: CAWSVGTGGETQYF. DNA of the CDR3: TGTGCCTGGAGTGTTGGGACAGGAGGAGAGACCCAGTACTTC. The full variable domain, with the rest looked up from reference TRBV30 and TRBJ2-5, is SQTIHQWPATLVQPVGSPLSLECTVEGTSNPNLYWYRQAAGRGLQLLFYSVGIGQISSEVPQNLSASRPQDRQFILSSKKLLLSDSGFYLCAWSVGTGGETQYFGPGTRLLVL.

The chain combines TRBV6-4 with TRBJ2-5; 13 bases match TRBD2. Germline-derived CDR1 and CDR2 are MRHNA and SNTAGT. The V and J ends lost 2 bases and 1 base, in that order; junction bases with no gene match: 7. There are 18 residues in the CDR3. Written as DNA, the CDR3 is TGTGCCAGCAGTGACCCCCGACTAGCGGGGGGCTTCCAAGAGACCCAGTACTTC. Its protein is CASSDPRLAGGFQETQYF.

The J gene is TRBJ1-4, the V gene TRBV2; 12 bases fit TRBD1. The CDR3 consists of 15 residues. Germline V gene lookup returns CDR1 SNHLY and CDR2 FYNNEI. Unmatched junction bases numbered 8, after V lost 7 bases and J lost 8 bases. The CDR3 DNA reads TGTGCCAGCACCCTGAGGGACAGGGGGCACGAAAAACTGTTTTTT. It yields the protein CASTLRDRGHEKLFF.

V and J are TRBV18 and TRBJ2-1; no firm D call. CDR1 is KGHSH, CDR2 LQKENI, per germline. CDR3 length: 13 amino acids. The V end was cut by 3 bases, the J end by 4 bases, with 7 bases between. The CDR3 protein is CASSPPGYNEQFF. CDR3 nucleotides: TGTGCCAGCTCACCTCCAGGATACAATGAGCAGTTCTTC.

The V call is TRBV11-3, the J call TRBJ1-1; maybe TRBD1 (6 bases). CDR1 and CDR2 from the germline V gene are SGHNT and YENEEA. This CDR3 region has 17 residues. The V and J ends lost 4 bases and 4 bases respectively, with 22 bases between them. CDR3 amino acids: CASSSLRQGRSGTEAFF. DNA of the CDR3: TGTGCCAGCAGCTCTTTACGGCAGGGGCGGTCGGGCACTGAAGCTTTCTTT.

This chain links TRBV3-1 (or the pseudogene TRBV3-2) with TRBJ1-5; D is unresolved. The germline V gene encodes CDR1 LGHDT and CDR2 YNNKEL (reference sequence). This CDR3 has 15 amino acids. The ends were cut back, 1 base at V and 1 base at J, with 8 bases in the middle. In DNA, the CDR3 is TGTGCCAGCAGCCAAGGTCACGGGAGCAATCAGCCCCAGCATTTT. Translation gives CASSQGHGSNQPQHF.

CDR3 sequence: CASSTRGLNSPLHF. The CDR3 region has the DNA TGTGCCAGCAGTACCAGGGGCCTAAATTCACCCCTCCACTTT. The chain is built from TRBV3-1 (or the pseudogene TRBV3-2) and TRBJ1-6, with D possibly TRBD1 on 6 matching bases. This CDR3 has 14 amino acids. Between the trimmed V and J ends, which lost 6 bases and 7 bases, there was a span of 13 bases. Germline V gives CDR1 LGHDT, CDR2 YNNKEL (reference sequence).